The entry below describes one TCR beta chain. The antigen is unknown. J was trimmed by 4 bases and V by 3 bases; bases with no gene match: 2. Germline V gene sequence: CDR1 KGHSH, CDR2 LQKENI. The CDR3 runs to 14 residues. This sample was included in a study of cytomegalovirus exposure and HLA in healthy donors. Study-level findings and limits: Productive rates of about 87% or about 30% were seen for most TCR beta V segments in an earlier analysis. Overall, around 150 TCR beta chains were annotated as cytomegalovirus-associated.

PCR used 60 Vbeta primers and 13 Jbeta primers. The table came from immunoSEQ multiplex PCR; TCRdb's copy has only in-frame clones and leaves some out. Among some 190,000 clones listed, 78% were seen once. Though probably carrying unrecorded immune exposures, donors were nominally healthy at sampling. The chain links TRBV18 to TRBJ1-1; 10 positions match TRBD1. The TCR sequence derives from a woman in her twenties or thirties in good health and CMV-seropositive. The sequencing input was PBMCs. CDR3 loop: CASSPGQGSTEAFF. In DNA form, the CDR3 reads TGTGCCAGCTCACCGGGACAGGGGAGCACTGAAGCTTTCTTT.